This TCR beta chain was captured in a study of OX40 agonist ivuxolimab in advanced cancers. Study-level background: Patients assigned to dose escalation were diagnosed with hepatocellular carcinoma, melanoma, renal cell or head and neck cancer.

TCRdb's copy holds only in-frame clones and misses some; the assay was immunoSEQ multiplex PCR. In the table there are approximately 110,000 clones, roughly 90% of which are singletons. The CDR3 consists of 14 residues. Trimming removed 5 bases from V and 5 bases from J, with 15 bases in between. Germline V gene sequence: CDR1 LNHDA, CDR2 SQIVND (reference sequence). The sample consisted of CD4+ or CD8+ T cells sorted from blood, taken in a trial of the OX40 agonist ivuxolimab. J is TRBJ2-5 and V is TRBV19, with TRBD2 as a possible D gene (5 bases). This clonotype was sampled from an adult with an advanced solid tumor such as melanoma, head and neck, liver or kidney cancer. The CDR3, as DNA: TGTGCCAGTAGTCCCCGGGGAGCGGTGGAGACCCAGTACTTC. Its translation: CASSPRGAVETQYF.